Below are 15 T cell receptor beta chains sequenced from a single sample in a study of monozygotic twins with inflammatory bowel disease. TCRdb re-called the 5' RACE reads and gives one entry per CDR3 protein, without DNA. The listing contains roughly 150,000 distinct CDR3 sequences. Sequencing used blood. These receptors were taken from a human donor with ulcerative colitis or Crohn's disease, or a healthy co-twin of an affected twin (not recorded which).

The chain employs TRBV6-1 and TRBJ2-3; TCRdb returns TRBD2, unconfirmable since there is no DNA. The CDR3 covers 16 residues. Germline V CDR1 and CDR2: MNHNS, SASEGT. The CDR3 reads CASSRGLDPSTDTQYF.

The chain has TRBV7-9 and TRBJ1-2; TCRdb indicates TRBD1, and absent DNA this call remains unverified. Germline CDR1 and CDR2: SEHNR and FQNEAQ (reference sequence). This CDR3 region has 15 residues. The CDR3 sequence: CASSLLGQLNYGYTF.

This sequence joins TRBV20-1 and TRBJ2-3; TCRdb indicates TRBD2, and absent DNA this call remains unverified. Germline CDR1 DFQATT, CDR2 SNEGSKA (reference sequence). This CDR3 is built from 17 residues. This CDR3 reads CSARALAGTRVTDTQYF.

The chain has TRBV7-2 and TRBJ2-3. This CDR3 contains 12 residues. Germline V gene lookup returns CDR1 SGHTA and CDR2 FQGNSA. CDR3 residues: CASSLRSDTQYF.

The chain joins TRBV7-9 to TRBJ2-7. There are 15 residues in the CDR3. Germline V gives CDR1 SEHNR, CDR2 FQNEAQ (reference sequence). CDR3 in amino acids: CASSFRDRSSYEQYF.

The V gene is TRBV19, the J gene TRBJ2-5. Germline V gives CDR1 LNHDA, CDR2 SQIVND (reference sequence). CDR3 length: 15 residues. CDR3 loop: CASSTSWVLGETQYF.

The chain is built from TRBV4-3 and TRBJ1-1. CDR3 length equals 16 residues. Germline assignment: CDR1 LGHNA and CDR2 YSLEER. The CDR3: CASSQVTGRGNTEAFF.

The gene calls are TRBV7-9 and TRBJ2-7. This CDR3 has 12 amino acids. CDR1 is SEHNR and CDR2 is FQNEAQ in the germline V gene (reference sequence). The CDR3 loop reads CASSLQHYEQYF.

V is TRBV5-1 and J is TRBJ1-4; TCRdb indicates TRBD1, and absent DNA this call remains unverified. The CDR3 spans 16 residues. Germline assignment: CDR1 SGHRS and CDR2 YFSETQ. This CDR3 is CASSLGQHATNEKLFF.

The chain has TRBV7-3 and TRBJ2-3; TCRdb reports TRBD2, a call that lacks DNA to check it against. The CDR3 runs 15 residues. Per germline, CDR1 SGHTA and CDR2 FQGTGA. CDR3 loop: CASSTQRGGPDTQYF.

V usage is TRBV9 and J usage is TRBJ2-7; TCRdb picks TRBD1, but there is no DNA to check that call. The germline gives CDR1 SGDLS, CDR2 YYNGEE. This CDR3 comprises 14 residues. CDR3 amino acids: CASSVGWGGYEQYF.

The chain carries TRBV25-1 and TRBJ2-1; TCRdb outputs TRBD2, but without DNA this stays unchecked. The germline CDR1 and CDR2 sequences are MGHDK and SYGVNS. The CDR3 totals 15 residues. This CDR3 is CASSEWARSYNEQFF.

The chain employs TRBV29-1 and TRBJ2-3. In germline, CDR1 is SQVTM, CDR2 ANQGSEA. The CDR3 loop spans 14 amino acids. CDR3: CSVDGVASTDTQYF.

This sequence joins TRBV12-3 or TRBV12-4 and TRBJ2-3. This CDR3 region has 12 residues. This chain's CDR3 is CASSLVPDTQYF.

The chain couples TRBV10-2 to TRBJ2-5; TCRdb designates TRBD2, a call that cannot be tested without DNA. CDR3 length: 15 amino acids. CDR1 and CDR2 (germline): WSHSY, SAAADI. This CDR3 reads CASSEELARRQTQYF.